This T cell receptor (beta chain) emerged from a study of beta chain features in type 1 diabetes listed by TCRdb under 2018. With regard to the full study: No differences in mean age, gender distribution, total cell number or subset yield were found between patients and healthy donors. A total of roughly 110 million sorted cells were examined across all samples, and the number of cells per subset was strongly correlated with RNA yield. The study compared TCRB repertoires of sorted circulating CD4+ T cell subsets between recently diagnosed type 1 diabetes patients and matched healthy donors. Regulatory and stem cell-like memory subsets were obtained from only 8 patients and about 8 healthy donors, while naive and central memory subsets were obtained from all 30 or so donors.

The entire isolated RNA was reverse transcribed using the High Capacity cDNA Reverse Transcription Kit, and thus expressed TCRB transcripts were sequenced. Deep immunoSEQ sequencing was performed on naive, central memory and regulatory T cell samples, with an average of roughly 3.6 million total reads per sample. After sorted cells were lysed in RLT buffer, RNA was extracted with DNase-treated RNeasy Micro or Mini kits, with the choice depending on cell number. Each cell subset was processed separately to prevent cross-contamination, with patient and healthy donor samples processed together. The immunoSEQ multiplex PCR was used to amplify TCRB sequences from cDNA, yielding 87-bp fragments that span the CDR3 region. The amplicons were sequenced using the Illumina HiSeq platform. In the paper's pipeline: Synthetic template baselines were used to correct PCR bias computationally, reads within Hamming distance 2 were collapsed together, and singletons that could not be merged were discarded. Reads were aligned against IMGT so that V, D and J genes, CDR3 length and insertions or deletions at six rearrangement sites could be assigned. Within each subset, clonotype counts were normalized to sorted cell number, and only after that were true diversity and Gini coefficients computed with the tcR R package. The overlap coefficient, calculated on TCRB nucleotide sequences, was used to measure repertoire sharing. The source is immuneACCESS, and TCRdb retained only in-frame sequences with V and J called. Part of the clones is not carried over; for the studies checked, unresolved V genes explain less than half of this, and the remainder is unexplained. D and trimming come from the DNA, and the V and J calls and clone size come from that table. In this sample the table shows roughly 150,000 clones, approximately 9.1% of which occur a single time. Under 0.85% of the sample is in the top ten clones.

From each donor, a single peripheral blood sample of about 120 mL on average was drawn into heparinised tubes. Using a panel that included CD45RO, CCR7, CD25, CD127, CD95 and CD27, naive, central memory, regulatory and stem cell-like memory CD4+ T cells were sorted on a BD FACSAria II. Every sorted population had a purity above 95%. PBMCs were separated immediately by Lymphoprep density gradient centrifugation and were stained directly, without being cultured. So that batch effects would be minimized, each experiment stained and sorted samples in pairs, pairing one healthy donor with one patient. Turning to this clone: Which antigen it targets is not known. Base-call qualities are not available, and no considerably larger clone is one nucleotide away.

CDR1 KGHSH and CDR2 LQKENI were looked up in the germline V gene. Between the V and J ends, shortened by 0 bases and 4 bases respectively, the junction contains 16 bases. Its CDR3 holds 18 amino acids, cysteine through phenylalanine. CDR3 DNA only is kept here, 54 bases in frame from base 1. Overall results and qualifications from the work: At VDJ recombination sites, type 1 diabetes patients had fewer insertions and more deleted nucleotides, which implies abnormalities in thymic rearrangement. The naive, central memory and regulatory TCRB repertoires appeared to resemble one another more closely among patients than among healthy donors. Because the HLA sub-analyses included only small numbers of individuals, any influence of HLA type on TCRB rearrangement was left unresolved. PCR may preferentially amplify shorter templates, but because patient and control samples were amplified and corrected together, any resulting skew would affect both groups equally. Because cDNA was sequenced instead of genomic DNA, highly expressing activated cells could be over-represented, though the groups showed no difference in activation or CD3 levels. Type 1 diabetes patients showed a moderate but significant shortening of TCRB CDR3 length in all four CD4+ subsets.

The specimen was central memory CD4+ T cells from blood. The sequence derives from a woman aged 30 to 39 with type 1 diabetes. The rearrangement combines TRBV18 with TRBJ2-6; the D gene is possibly TRBD1, with 5 bases matching. The bases read TGTGCCAGCTCACCACCGACCGCCCAGGGCTCGGGGGCCAACGTCCTGACTTTC. This sequence encodes CASSPPTAQGSGANVLTF.